A single sample is the source of the 16 T cell receptor beta chains below, sequenced in a study of CD8+CD57+ T cells in acquired aplastic anemia. Profiling of TCR beta VDJ combinations and CDR3 sequences used genomic DNA as template. From the reads, TCRdb called clonotypes with MiXCR, one entry per CDR3 protein. The data contain some 200,000 distinct CDR3 sequences, approximately 48% of them singletons. Individuals selected for sequencing had exhibited CD8+CD57+ cell expansion on flow cytometry. The material sequenced was sorted CD4+, CD8+, or CD8+CD57+ T cells (not recorded which) from PBMCs. The receptors originated from a human donor with aplastic anemia.

The chain couples TRBV20-1 to TRBJ1-2; D is possibly TRBD1 (5 bases). This CDR3 region has 12 residues. The germline CDR1 and CDR2 sequences are DFQATT and SNEGSKA (reference sequence). V dropped 1 base and J dropped 7 bases, with 10 bases sitting between them. The CDR3 coding sequence is TGCAGTGCTAGAGGGGGGGGGTTTGGCTACACCTTC. Its translation is CSARGGGFGYTF.

The chain couples TRBV2 to TRBJ1-1; tentatively, D is TRBD1 (6 bases). CDR1 SNHLY and CDR2 FYNNEI come from the germline V gene. The CDR3 has 11 residues. V shed 5 bases and J shed 9 bases, with 10 bases lying between them. Written as DNA, the CDR3 is TGTGCCAGCAGTCTAGACAGGAAAGCTTTCTTT. Protein: CASSLDRKAFF.

The J gene is TRBJ1-2, the V gene TRBV25-1; D possibly corresponds to TRBD1 (6 bases). The CDR3 totals 15 residues. The germline V and J ends were trimmed by 5 bases and 4 bases, with 17 bases remaining between them. The V gene's germline CDR1 is MGHDK and CDR2 SYGVNS. CDR3 protein: CASSPSMGARYGYTF. The CDR3 nucleotides are TGTGCCAGCAGTCCCAGTATGGGGGCCCGCTATGGCTACACCTTC.

In this sample, this clonotype turned up many times. The rearrangement joins TRBV7-2 to TRBJ2-7; 12 nucleotides agree with TRBD2. Losses at the gene ends were 0 bases for V and 5 bases for J; bases not matched to a gene: 2. This CDR3 has 15 amino acids. Germline assignment: CDR1 SGHTA and CDR2 FQGNSA. CDR3 sequence (DNA): TGTGCCAGCAGCTTAGCCCTAGCGGGGGGGAACGAGCAGTACTTC. Its translation: CASSLALAGGNEQYF.

In this sample, this clonotype turned up many times. This rearrangement joins TRBV20-1 to TRBJ2-7, with TRBD2 matching 10 bases. The CDR3 has 14 residues. Germline values: CDR1 DFQATT, CDR2 SNEGSKA (reference sequence). The J segment lost 3 bases and the V segment lost 3 bases, leaving 5 bases of the junction unmatched. The CDR3 nucleotides read TGCAGTGCTAGGGGGACTAGCGAAAACTACGAGCAGTACTTC. Amino acids: CSARGTSENYEQYF.

This clonotype was recorded at least ten times. The chain uses TRBV27 and TRBJ1-6; no definite D call. The CDR3 totals 12 residues. The germline V gene has CDR1 MNHEY and CDR2 SMNVEV (reference sequence). The ends were cut back, 7 bases at V and 13 bases at J, with 14 bases in the middle. For the CDR3, the DNA is TGTGCCAGCACCAGAGCTGGGAGTCCCCTCCACTTT. It yields the protein CASTRAGSPLHF.

This clonotype occurred many times. The CDR3 here is CAISEGTWTGELFF. The CDR3 coding sequence is TGTGCCATCAGTGAGGGGACATGGACCGGGGAGCTGTTTTTT. V usage is TRBV10-3 and J usage is TRBJ2-2, with a tentative D call TRBD1 (6 bases). Germline loops: CDR1 ENHRY, CDR2 SYGVKD. With 2 bases removed from V and 5 bases from J, the gap between germline ends came to 9 bases. The CDR3 length is 14 residues.

The V and J genes are TRBV12-3 or TRBV12-4 and TRBJ1-4; 10 nucleotides line up with TRBD1. This CDR3 has 16 residues. V shed 6 bases, J shed 7 bases, and the junction held 11 bases outside the gene matches. The CDR3 region is CASSDVPGQGTEKLFF. Written as DNA, the CDR3 is TGTGCCAGCAGCGACGTCCCGGGACAGGGGACTGAAAAACTGTTTTTT.

This clonotype came up a few times. The rearrangement uses TRBV24-1 and TRBJ2-1; 7 positions agree with TRBD2. Trimming removed 0 bases from V and 7 bases from J; junction bases left unmatched: 5. Germline CDR1 is KGHDR and CDR2 is SFDVKD. The CDR3 sequence is 15 residues long. The CDR3 protein is CATSDLKGGVNEQFF. CDR3 bases: TGTGCCACCAGTGATTTGAAGGGAGGGGTGAATGAGCAGTTCTTC.

This clonotype has just a few counts. The rearrangement uses TRBV10-2 and TRBJ2-7, with D unresolved. Germline loops: CDR1 WSHSY, CDR2 SAAADI. The length of the CDR3 is 12 residues. Deletions cut 5 bases from V and 5 bases from J, with 10 bases between. The CDR3 loop reads CASSTTGNEQYF. The CDR3 nucleotides read TGCGCCAGCAGTACTACGGGCAACGAGCAGTACTTC.

This clonotype showed up many times. This chain connects TRBV20-1 to TRBJ2-5, with D unclear. CDR3 length: 12 residues. The V gene lost 1 base and the J gene lost 4 bases, with 7 bases spanning the gap. Germline V CDR1 and CDR2: DFQATT, SNEGSKA (reference sequence). The CDR3 sequence is CSARGIGETQYF. CDR3 nucleotides: TGCAGTGCTAGAGGAATCGGAGAGACCCAGTACTTC.

The V gene is TRBV24-1, the J gene TRBJ2-1, with 7 positions matching TRBD2. Per germline, CDR1 KGHDR and CDR2 SFDVKD. The CDR3 loop spans 15 amino acids. The V gene end was trimmed by 0 bases and the J gene end by 6 bases; junction bases not matched to a gene: 4. The CDR3 spells CATSDLGGVGNEQFF. The CDR3 DNA sequence: TGTGCCACCAGTGATTTGGGGGGGGTAGGCAATGAGCAGTTCTTC.

The chain carries TRBV20-1 and TRBJ2-2, with 8 bases lining up with TRBD2. From germline, CDR1 is DFQATT and CDR2 SNEGSKA (reference sequence). V was clipped by 3 bases and J by 5 bases; unmatched bases: 5. This CDR3 has 14 residues. DNA for the CDR3: TGCAGTGCTAGCGGGAGGGCCAGTACCGGGGAGCTGTTTTTT. Translation gives CSASGRASTGELFF.

This clonotype was picked up many times. The CDR3 region has the DNA TGCGCCAGCACCGTGGGCCTAGCGGGAGGGGAGACCCAGTACTTC. Residues: CASTVGLAGGETQYF. The genes are TRBV5-1 and TRBJ2-5; TRBD2 matches 12 bases. The CDR3 runs 15 residues. The germline gives CDR1 SGHRS, CDR2 YFSETQ. Losses at the gene ends were 6 bases for V and 5 bases for J; bases not matched to a gene: 8.

This chain joins TRBV12-3 or TRBV12-4 and TRBJ1-4; 8 positions agree with TRBD1. The junction had 7 bases not matched to a gene; V was cut back by 6 bases and J by 7 bases. This CDR3 is 14 amino acids long. CDR3 nucleotide sequence: TGTGCCAGCAGGACAGGGGAGCTTAGTGAAAAACTGTTTTTT. Its translation is CASRTGELSEKLFF.

About this clonotype itself: One end of the junction is discordant with germline, which a read error may explain. V and J are TRBV11-1 and TRBJ2-1; D may be TRBD2 (6 bases). Germline CDR1 SGHAT, CDR2 FQDESV (reference sequence). The CDR3 extends over 15 amino acids. The CDR3 is CVSSLEPGTYNEQFF. Written as DNA, the CDR3 is TGTGTCAGCAGCTTGGAGCCCGGGACTTACAATGAGCAGTTCTTC.